This record concerns one T cell receptor beta chain sequence. Produced via immunoSEQ multiplex PCR; TCRdb's table is partial and in-frame only. The table lists about 300,000 clones, under 80% of them singletons. The record originates from a study of shared clonotypes between healthy human individuals. This CDR3 spans 12 amino acids. J lost 8 bases, V lost 8 bases, and 6 bases had no gene match. Looked up from germline, CDR1 is SNHLY and CDR2 is FYNNEI. Sequences were obtained from memory CD4+ T cells sorted from blood. Sample subset: CD45RA-negative fraction. The receptor's source is a man aged 25 to 40 in good health. The genes are TRBV2 and TRBJ2-1; 7 nucleotides match TRBD1. The CDR3 DNA reads as TGTGCCAGCGCTACAGGGGATGATGAGCAGTTCTTC. Translating it yields CASATGDDEQFF.